This is a list of T cell receptor beta chains from one sample in a study of blood T cell repertoires in COVID-19. Produced via immunoSEQ multiplex PCR; TCRdb's table is partial and in-frame only. The data contain tens of thousands of clones, more than 70% of them seen just once; the ten biggest clones take up 3% to 4.5%. The sample comprised peripheral blood. The receptors were gathered from a human donor in a cohort sampled during active COVID-19. Each CDR3 is given with its conserved first and last residue. The D gene is left open where the match is weak. Clone size is shown for a subset of rows, as once, few, many or a class of expanded clone.

>few|TRBV20-1|TRBJ2-5|.
CSAIFQETQYF
TGCAGTGCTATCTTCCAAGAGACCCAGTACTTC
>.|TRBV7-3|TRBJ2-7|TRBD2
CASSFRGGAPYEQYF
TGTGCCAGCAGCTTCCGCGGGGGGGCCCCCTACGAGCAGTACTTC
>.|TRBV28|TRBJ1-3|.
CASRKRGTGNTIYF
TGTGCCAGCAGAAAAAGGGGGACGGGAAACACCATATATTTT
>few|TRBV2|TRBJ1-5|.
CASSQGGSQHF
TGTGCCAGCAGCCAGGGAGGATCCCAGCATTTT
>.|TRBV7-2|TRBJ2-1|TRBD2
CASSTSGGTTGNEQFF
TGTGCCAGCAGCACTAGCGGGGGGACCACTGGCAATGAGCAGTTCTTC
>.|TRBV7-2|TRBJ2-1|.
CASSLDGTFHYEQFF
TGTGCCAGCAGCTTAGACGGGACATTCCACTATGAGCAGTTCTTC
>.|TRBV30|TRBJ1-2|.
CAWRDTYNYGYTF
TGTGCCTGGCGGGACACTTATAACTATGGCTACACCTTC
>once|TRBV19|TRBJ2-7|TRBD1
CASSTGTGGSYEQYF
TGTGCCAGTAGTACAGGGACAGGGGGGTCCTACGAGCAGTACTTC
>.|TRBV6-6|TRBJ2-1|TRBD2
CASKASGADNEQFF
TGTGCCAGCAAGGCTAGCGGGGCAGACAATGAGCAGTTCTTC
>.|TRBV5-1|TRBJ2-7|.
CASSLNSAPYEQYF
TGCGCCAGCAGCTTGAACAGTGCCCCCTACGAGCAGTACTTC
>.|TRBV3-1/TRBV3-2|TRBJ2-7|TRBD2
CASSQGPGLASSYEQYF
TGTGCCAGCAGCCAAGGTCCGGGACTAGCGTCCTCCTACGAGCAGTACTTC
>.|TRBV11-2|TRBJ2-3|.
CASSITDTQYF
TGTGCCAGCAGTATCACAGATACGCAGTATTTT
>few|TRBV28|TRBJ2-1|TRBD2
CASSLVAGTYNEQFF
TGTGCCAGCAGTTTGGTAGCGGGGACCTACAATGAGCAGTTCTTC
>.|TRBV11-2|TRBJ2-1|TRBD2
CASSSPGLTYNEQFF
TGTGCCAGCAGCTCCCCGGGACTAACTTACAATGAGCAGTTCTTC
>.|TRBV14|TRBJ2-3|TRBD2
CASSRRAGIDTQYF
TGTGCCAGCAGCCGAAGAGCGGGAATAGATACGCAGTATTTT
>few|TRBV11-2|TRBJ1-5|.
CASSLGGGGNQPQHF
TGTGCCAGCAGCTTAGGGGGCGGAGGCAATCAGCCCCAGCATTTT
>.|TRBV7-6|TRBJ2-1|.
CASSLGETYNEQFF
TGTGCCAGCAGCTTGGGAGAGACCTACAATGAGCAGTTCTTC
>.|TRBV27|TRBJ2-7|.
CASSFSGPYEQYF
TGTGCCAGCAGTTTTTCAGGCCCCTACGAGCAGTACTTC
>.|TRBV4-2|TRBJ2-5|TRBD2
CASSRRLAGGQETQYF
TGTGCCAGCAGCCGAAGACTAGCGGGAGGGCAAGAGACCCAGTACTTC
>.|TRBV10-3|TRBJ2-1|.
CAISEMDRPYNEQFF
TGTGCCATCAGTGAGATGGACAGACCCTACAATGAGCAGTTCTTC
>once|TRBV7-9|TRBJ1-1|.
CASSLPWPGVDTEAFF
TGTGCCAGCAGCTTACCCTGGCCGGGTGTAGACACTGAAGCTTTCTTT
>once|TRBV2|TRBJ1-6|TRBD1
CASSEGQGRSPLHF
TGTGCCAGCAGTGAAGGACAGGGACGTTCACCCCTCCACTTT
>.|TRBV4-2|TRBJ1-2|.
CASSLQYRDKALAF
TGTGCCAGCAGCCTTCAATACCGGGACAAGGCCCTCGCCTTC
>.|TRBV10-3|TRBJ2-1|TRBD1
CAISDKDRGHNEQFF
TGTGCCATCAGTGATAAGGACAGGGGGCACAATGAGCAGTTCTTC
>.|TRBV6-4|TRBJ1-2|.
CASRPGITYGYTF
TGTGCCAGCCGTCCAGGGATTACCTATGGCTACACCTTC